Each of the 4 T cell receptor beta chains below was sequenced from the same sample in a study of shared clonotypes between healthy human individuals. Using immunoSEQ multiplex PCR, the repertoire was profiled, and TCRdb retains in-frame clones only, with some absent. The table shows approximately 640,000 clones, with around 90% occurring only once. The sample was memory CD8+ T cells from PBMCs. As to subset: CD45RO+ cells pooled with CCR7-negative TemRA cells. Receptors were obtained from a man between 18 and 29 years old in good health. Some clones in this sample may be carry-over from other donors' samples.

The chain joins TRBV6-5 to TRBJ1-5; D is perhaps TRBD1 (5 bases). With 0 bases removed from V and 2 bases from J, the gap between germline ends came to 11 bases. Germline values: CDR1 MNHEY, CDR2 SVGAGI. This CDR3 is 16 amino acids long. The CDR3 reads CASSYSSPRGNQPQHF. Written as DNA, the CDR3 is TGTGCCAGCAGTTACTCGTCCCCCAGGGGCAATCAGCCCCAGCATTTT.

As DNA, the CDR3 is TGTGCCAGCGGCCTAAGACTTCAGACCTACGAGCAGTACTTC. Protein product: CASGLRLQTYEQYF. The chain has TRBV27 and TRBJ2-7; D is undetermined. Trimming pared 8 bases from V and 2 bases from J, leaving 16 bases between. Germline V gene data show CDR1 as MNHEY and CDR2 as SMNVEV (reference sequence). The CDR3 consists of 14 residues.

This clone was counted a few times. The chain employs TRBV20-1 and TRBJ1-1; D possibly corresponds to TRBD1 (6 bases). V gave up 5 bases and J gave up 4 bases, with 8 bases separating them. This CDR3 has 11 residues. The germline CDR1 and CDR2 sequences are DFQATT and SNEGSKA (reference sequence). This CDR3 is CSAQQGTEAFF. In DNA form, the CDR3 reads TGCAGTGCTCAACAGGGCACTGAAGCTTTCTTT.

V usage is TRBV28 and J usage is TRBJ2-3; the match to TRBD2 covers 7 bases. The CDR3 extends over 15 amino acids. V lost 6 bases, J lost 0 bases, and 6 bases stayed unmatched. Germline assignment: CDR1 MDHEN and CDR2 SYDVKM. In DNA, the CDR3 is TGTGCCAGCAGGGGAGGTAGCGGGAGCACAGATACGCAGTATTTT. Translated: CASRGGSGSTDTQYF.